Detailed here is one TCR beta chain. In the authors' methods: Counts of nucleated cells, estimated from reference gene primer amplification, were obtained. Method: immunoSEQ multiplex PCR; TCRdb's copy keeps in-frame clones and lacks some. That table gives V, J and clone size, and the DNA gave D and trimming. Of about 340,000 clones listed, about 86% are singletons. The data belong to a study of blood T cell repertoires in COVID-19. This TCR derives from a woman aged 60 to 75 with COVID-19, enrolled during active disease. The sample comprised peripheral blood.

The CDR3 here is CASSTSGGVTDTQYF. In nucleotides, the CDR3 is TGTGCCAGCAGCACTAGCGGGGGGGTCACAGATACGCAGTATTTT. V and J are TRBV9 and TRBJ2-3; 13 nucleotides line up with TRBD2. CDR1 SGDLS and CDR2 YYNGEE come from the germline V gene. The CDR3 runs to 15 residues. V dropped 4 bases and J dropped 2; count of bases not matched to a gene: 1.